The rows below give T cell receptor beta chains drawn from one sample of a study of blood T cell repertoires in COVID-19. Profiling relied on immunoSEQ multiplex PCR, and the TCRdb table lists in-frame clones only, not all of them. The sample yields 150,000 to 200,000 clones, 80% to 90% seen once. The material sequenced was peripheral blood. The source of these receptors is a man in his forties or fifties with active or convalescent COVID-19. The CDR3 runs from the conserved cysteine through the conserved F or W. D genes are given only for firm matches. The size entry is marked missing in some rows and otherwise reads once, few, many or a size class.

D: .; length: 15; J: TRBJ1-5; V: TRBV24-1; size: .; CDR3: CATSPAWGDNQPQHF; DNA: TGTGCCACCAGCCCTGCTTGGGGAGACAATCAGCCCCAGCATTTT
D: TRBD1; length: 14; J: TRBJ2-1; V: TRBV7-3; size: .; CDR3: CASSLKGANNEQFF; DNA: TGTGCCAGCAGCTTAAAGGGGGCAAACAATGAGCAGTTCTTC
D: TRBD2; length: 19; J: TRBJ2-1; V: TRBV7-2; size: .; CDR3: CASSPQGLAGAPSLNEQFF; DNA: TGTGCCAGCAGCCCTCAGGGACTAGCGGGGGCCCCTTCTCTCAATGAGCAGTTCTTC
D: TRBD1; length: 14; J: TRBJ1-3; V: TRBV9; size: .; CDR3: CASSVRGPGNTIYF; DNA: TGTGCCAGCAGCGTGAGGGGGCCGGGAAACACCATATATTTT
D: .; length: 13; J: TRBJ1-1; V: TRBV6-5; size: .; CDR3: CATQLTKNTEAFF; DNA: TGTGCCACCCAACTTACCAAGAACACTGAAGCTTTCTTT
D: TRBD2; length: 11; J: TRBJ2-7; V: TRBV5-6; size: .; CDR3: CASQRGDEQYF; DNA: TGTGCCAGCCAACGGGGGGACGAGCAGTACTTC
D: TRBD1; length: 22; J: TRBJ2-3; V: TRBV29-1; size: .; CDR3: CSVENPTLSPPGQPTSTDTQYF; DNA: TGCAGCGTTGAAAATCCGACCCTTTCCCCTCCGGGACAGCCAACTAGCACAGATACGCAGTATTTT
D: TRBD1; length: 14; J: TRBJ2-5; V: TRBV7-9; size: .; CDR3: CASSRRQGGETQYF; DNA: TGTGCCAGCAGTCGACGACAGGGTGGGGAGACCCAGTACTTC
D: .; length: 15; J: TRBJ1-3; V: TRBV30; size: .; CDR3: CAWSVPGGGGNTIYF; DNA: TGTGCCTGGAGTGTACCGGGGGGCGGCGGAAACACCATATATTTT
D: .; length: 14; J: TRBJ2-7; V: TRBV28; size: .; CDR3: CASSPKGRGYEQYF; DNA: TGTGCCAGCAGTCCCAAAGGCAGGGGCTACGAGCAGTACTTC
D: .; length: 15; J: TRBJ2-3; V: TRBV3-1/TRBV3-2; size: .; CDR3: CASSQGTILADTQYF; DNA: TGTGCCAGCAGCCAAGGGACAATTTTGGCAGATACGCAGTATTTT
D: TRBD1; length: 12; J: TRBJ1-1; V: TRBV30; size: .; CDR3: CAWSLGQAEAFF; DNA: TGTGCCTGGAGTCTTGGACAGGCTGAAGCTTTCTTT
D: TRBD1; length: 16; J: TRBJ1-1; V: TRBV5-1; size: .; CDR3: CASSTGTAGANTEAFF; DNA: TGCGCCAGCAGCACGGGGACAGCCGGGGCGAACACTGAAGCTTTCTTT
D: TRBD2; length: 17; J: TRBJ2-5; V: TRBV4-3; size: once; CDR3: CASSQDAGGGALETQYF; DNA: TGCGCCAGCAGCCAAGACGCGGGCGGGGGGGCGTTAGAGACCCAGTACTTC
D: TRBD2; length: 15; J: TRBJ2-7; V: TRBV2; size: .; CDR3: CASILGLAASYEQYF; DNA: TGTGCCAGCATCCTCGGACTAGCGGCCTCCTACGAGCAGTACTTC
D: .; length: 17; J: TRBJ2-1; V: TRBV11-2; size: .; CDR3: CASSSGSAGQSYNEQFF; DNA: TGTGCCAGCAGCTCCGGTAGCGCGGGCCAATCCTACAATGAGCAGTTCTTC
D: TRBD1; length: 16; J: TRBJ1-2; V: TRBV2; size: .; CDR3: CASSWDRGRGQNGYTF; DNA: TGTGCCAGCAGTTGGGACAGGGGCAGGGGACAAAATGGCTACACCTTC
D: .; length: 21; J: TRBJ1-1; V: TRBV3-1/TRBV3-2; size: .; CDR3: CASSQVCSIRVILIMNTEAFF; DNA: TGTGCCAGCAGCCAAGTTTGTTCTATCAGGGTCATTTTGATTATGAACACTGAAGCTTTCTTT
D: TRBD2; length: 15; J: TRBJ2-7; V: TRBV5-4; size: .; CDR3: CASSRTSGRVYEQYF; DNA: TGTGCCAGCAGCCGGACTAGCGGGAGAGTGTACGAGCAGTACTTC
D: .; length: 13; J: TRBJ1-5; V: TRBV10-3; size: .; CDR3: CAISRGINQPQHF; DNA: TGTGCCATCAGCAGGGGAATTAATCAGCCCCAGCATTTT
D: .; length: 15; J: TRBJ2-7; V: TRBV4-2; size: .; CDR3: CASSQDPQGSYEQYF; DNA: TGTGCCAGCAGCCAAGACCCCCAGGGGAGCTACGAGCAGTACTTC
D: .; length: 14; J: TRBJ1-1; V: TRBV6-1; size: .; CDR3: CASSETDMNTEAFF; DNA: TGTGCCAGCAGTGAGACAGACATGAACACTGAAGCTTTCTTT
D: TRBD1; length: 16; J: TRBJ2-2; V: TRBV11-3; size: .; CDR3: CASSPPGTGNTGELFF; DNA: TGTGCCAGCAGCCCCCCAGGGACAGGGAACACCGGGGAGCTGTTTTTT
D: TRBD1; length: 14; J: TRBJ1-2; V: TRBV7-2; size: .; CDR3: CASRSGQGNYGYTF; DNA: TGTGCCAGCAGGTCCGGACAGGGGAATTATGGCTACACCTTC
D: TRBD1; length: 15; J: TRBJ1-3; V: TRBV28; size: few; CDR3: CASSSTGRSGNTIYF; DNA: TGTGCCAGCAGTTCGACAGGGCGATCCGGAAACACCATATATTTT
D: .; length: 13; J: TRBJ2-5; V: TRBV7-6; size: .; CDR3: CASSRTVQETQYF; DNA: TGTGCCAGCAGCCGGACAGTCCAAGAGACCCAGTACTTC
D: .; length: 14; J: TRBJ1-2; V: TRBV3-1/TRBV3-2; size: .; CDR3: CASSQAEGRGGYTF; DNA: TGTGCCAGCAGCCAAGCAGAGGGCCGCGGGGGCTACACCTTC
D: .; length: 15; J: TRBJ2-5; V: TRBV7-2; size: .; CDR3: CASSLARSRLETQYF; DNA: TGTGCCAGCAGCTTAGCGCGATCGAGGCTAGAGACCCAGTACTTC
D: TRBD1; length: 12; J: TRBJ1-2; V: TRBV3-1/TRBV3-2; size: .; CDR3: CASSQGQGTDTF; DNA: TGTGCCAGCAGCCAGGGACAGGGGACGGACACCTTC
D: TRBD1; length: 19; J: TRBJ1-3; V: TRBV2; size: .; CDR3: CASSESLGQGIISGNTIYF; DNA: TGTGCCAGCAGTGAGTCCCTTGGACAGGGGATAATCTCTGGAAACACCATATATTTT
D: TRBD1; length: 20; J: TRBJ1-5; V: TRBV4-1; size: once; CDR3: CASSQDKGQGGFSSNQPQHF; DNA: TGCGCCAGCAGCCAAGATAAGGGACAGGGAGGATTTTCGAGCAATCAGCCCCAGCATTTT
D: TRBD1; length: 16; J: TRBJ2-3; V: TRBV15; size: .; CDR3: CATSRDRTGATDTQYF; DNA: TGTGCCACCAGCAGAGATAGGACAGGGGCAACAGATACGCAGTATTTT
D: TRBD1; length: 15; J: TRBJ2-7; V: TRBV5-4; size: .; CDR3: CASSLAGTAVYEQYF; DNA: TGTGCCAGCAGCTTGGCAGGGACAGCCGTCTACGAGCAGTACTTC
D: .; length: 12; J: TRBJ2-2; V: TRBV28; size: .; CDR3: CANQAHTGELFF; DNA: TGTGCAAACCAAGCCCACACCGGGGAGCTGTTTTTT
D: .; length: 13; J: TRBJ1-4; V: TRBV14; size: few; CDR3: CASRQQGYEKLFF; DNA: TGTGCCAGCAGACAACAGGGTTATGAAAAACTGTTTTTT
D: .; length: 16; J: TRBJ1-6; V: TRBV19; size: .; CDR3: CASRRDKSSYNSPLHF; DNA: TGTGCCAGTAGGAGAGACAAGAGCTCCTATAATTCACCCCTCCACTTT
D: .; length: 13; J: TRBJ2-7; V: TRBV2; size: .; CDR3: CASTGISSYEQYF; DNA: TGTGCCAGTACGGGGATAAGCTCCTACGAGCAGTACTTC
D: .; length: 12; J: TRBJ2-7; V: TRBV7-9; size: .; CDR3: CASSLDFYEQYF; DNA: TGTGCCAGCAGCCTCGACTTTTACGAGCAGTACTTC
D: TRBD1; length: 15; J: TRBJ2-4; V: TRBV25-1; size: .; CDR3: CASSESSDRGDIQYF; DNA: TGTGCCAGCAGTGAATCCTCGGACAGGGGGGACATTCAGTACTTC
D: TRBD2; length: 17; J: TRBJ2-3; V: TRBV30; size: .; CDR3: CAWRRGLAGEGADTQYF; DNA: TGTGCCTGGAGAAGGGGACTAGCGGGAGAGGGCGCAGATACGCAGTATTTT
D: TRBD2; length: 15; J: TRBJ2-7; V: TRBV7-3; size: .; CDR3: CASSLMASGTNEQYF; DNA: TGTGCCAGCAGCTTAATGGCTAGCGGAACGAACGAGCAGTACTTC
D: .; length: 14; J: TRBJ1-4; V: TRBV5-1; size: .; CDR3: CASSWSGVNEKLFF; DNA: TGCGCCAGCAGCTGGTCTGGAGTAAATGAAAAACTGTTTTTT
D: .; length: 13; J: TRBJ2-7; V: TRBV12-3/TRBV12-4; size: once; CDR3: CASSLQVTYEQYF; DNA: TGTGCCAGCAGCTTACAGGTTACCTACGAGCAGTACTTC
D: TRBD1; length: 14; J: TRBJ1-1; V: TRBV18; size: .; CDR3: CASSHRGIGTEAFF; DNA: TGTGCCAGCTCTCACAGGGGTATAGGCACTGAAGCTTTCTTT
D: .; length: 15; J: TRBJ1-1; V: TRBV29-1; size: .; CDR3: CSVDRLRQLNTEAFF; DNA: TGCAGCGTTGATCGATTACGACAGTTGAACACTGAAGCTTTCTTT
D: .; length: 16; J: TRBJ2-1; V: TRBV7-6; size: .; CDR3: CASSLEGVVPYNEQFF; DNA: TGTGCCAGCAGCTTAGAAGGGGTCGTGCCCTACAATGAGCAGTTCTTC
D: .; length: 16; J: TRBJ2-2; V: TRBV19; size: .; CDR3: CASSLGGRRNTGELFF; DNA: TGTGCCAGTAGTTTAGGGGGGAGGCGGAACACCGGGGAGCTGTTTTTT
D: .; length: 12; J: TRBJ1-1; V: TRBV5-1; size: .; CDR3: CASSRGSGEAFF; DNA: TGCGCCAGCAGCCGGGGTTCAGGTGAAGCTTTCTTT